What follows are 20 T cell receptor beta chains derived from one specimen sequenced in a study of shared clonotypes between healthy human individuals. Clones were sequenced by immunoSEQ multiplex PCR, and TCRdb holds only the in-frame ones, with some missing. The sample holds fewer than 1.4 million clones, around three quarters seen once. The sample was memory CD4+ T cells from PBMCs. The subset here: CD45RA-negative fraction. All receptors derive from a man aged 18 to 30 in good health. Some clones in this sample may be carry-over from other donors' samples.

The rearrangement joins TRBV2 to TRBJ2-5; the D gene could be TRBD1 or TRBD2 (5 bases each). This CDR3 contains 14 residues. CDR1 SNHLY and CDR2 FYNNEI come from the germline V gene. The V and J ends lost 6 bases and 3 bases respectively, with 14 bases between them. The CDR3 bases are TGTGCCAGCAGCGCCGGGGCTAGGGAAGAGACCCAGTACTTC. Residues: CASSAGAREETQYF. The full variable domain, in which reference TRBV2 and TRBJ2-5 provide the parts outside the CDR3, is EPEVTQTPSHQVTQMGQEVILRCVPISNHLYFYWYRQILGQKVEFLVSFYNNEISEKSEIFDDQFSVERPDGSNFTLKIRSTKLEDSAMYFCASSAGAREETQYFGPGTRLLVL.

Points on this clone: A much larger clone sits a single nucleotide away, making a read error possible. The rearrangement links TRBV29-1 to TRBJ2-1; D is unresolved. CDR1 and CDR2 from the germline V gene are SQVTM and ANQGSEA. The CDR3 sequence is 16 residues long. This chain's CDR3 is CNVEDPGPGSYNEQFF. DNA of the CDR3: TGCAACGTTGAAGATCCCGGGCCTGGGTCCTACAATGAGCAGTTCTTC.

This sequence joins TRBV28 and TRBJ1-4; 7 bases are shared with TRBD1. The V gene end was trimmed by 5 bases and the J gene end by 10 bases; junction bases not matched to a gene: 13. The germline CDR1 and CDR2 sequences are MDHEN and SYDVKM. This CDR3 is 15 amino acids long. CDR3 bases: TGTGCCAGCAGTCCCTGGGACAGAGCCGGACGAAAACTGTTTTTT. Amino acid sequence: CASSPWDRAGRKLFF.

This clone was detected only once. This chain connects TRBV18 to TRBJ2-7; 8 bases map to TRBD2. The length of the CDR3 is 14 residues. V lost 6 bases to trimming and J lost 11 bases; unmatched junction nucleotides: 15. CDR1 KGHSH and CDR2 LQKENI come from the germline V gene. The DNA for the CDR3 is TGTGCCAGCTCCCGGGAGGGAGAAGTAGTGGGGGAGTACTTC. Protein sequence: CASSREGEVVGEYF. Full variable domain (rest looked up from reference TRBV18 and TRBJ2-7): NAGVMQNPRHLVRRRGQEARLRCSPMKGHSHVYWYRQLPEEGLKFMVYLQKENIIDESGMPKERFSAEFPKEGPSILRIQQVVRGDSAAYFCASSREGEVVGEYFGPGTRLTVT.

The V call is TRBV19, the J call TRBJ2-7; 9 nucleotides line up with TRBD2. The CDR3 totals 16 residues. V lost 5 bases, J lost 4 bases, and 12 bases stayed unmatched. Germline V gene sequence: CDR1 LNHDA, CDR2 SQIVND (reference sequence). CDR3 DNA sequence: TGTGCCAGTAGTCTAAGACTAGCGGAGCCCTCTTACGAGCAGTACTTC. Protein product: CASSLRLAEPSYEQYF.

On this clone itself: Other DNA sequences in the sample encode the same CDR3. This sequence joins TRBV28 and TRBJ1-5; 9 positions match TRBD1. Germline lookup yields CDR1 MDHEN and CDR2 SYDVKM. The J segment lost 5 bases and the V segment lost 5 bases, leaving 4 bases of the junction unmatched. The CDR3 consists of 14 residues. For the CDR3, the DNA is TGTGCCAGCAGTCCGGGACAGGGCGATCAGCCCCAGCATTTT. Protein sequence: CASSPGQGDQPQHF.

V gene TRBV30 combines with J gene TRBJ1-6; D not resolved. V was pared by 0 bases and J by 6 bases, with 6 bases between. The CDR3 has 13 residues. Germline loops: CDR1 GTSNPN, CDR2 SVGIG (reference sequence). This chain's CDR3 is CAWSVTFNSPLHF. The CDR3, as DNA: TGTGCCTGGAGTGTCACCTTTAATTCACCCCTCCACTTT.

This rearrangement joins TRBV2 to TRBJ2-1; the match to TRBD1 covers 12 bases. V trimming: 7 bases; J trimming: 9 bases; junction bases outside the gene matches: 7. This CDR3 comprises 14 residues. From germline, CDR1 is SNHLY and CDR2 FYNNEI. CDR3 nucleotides: TGTGCCAGCATTTGGGACAGGGGGCGCGTTGAGCAGTTCTTC. It encodes CASIWDRGRVEQFF.

The chain carries TRBV5-4 and TRBJ2-1, with 7 positions matching TRBD1. Germline V gives CDR1 SGHNT, CDR2 YYREEE (reference sequence). This CDR3 has 15 amino acids. The V segment lost 4 bases and the J segment 0 bases; nucleotides outside the gene matches: 4. CDR3 sequence: CASSRGQPSYNEQFF. The CDR3 region has the DNA TGTGCCAGCAGCCGGGGACAGCCCTCCTACAATGAGCAGTTCTTC.

The genes are TRBV7-3 and TRBJ2-1, with D unresolved. Between the trimmed V and J ends, which lost 3 bases and 7 bases, there was a span of 10 bases. CDR3 size: 13 residues. Germline assignment: CDR1 SGHTA and CDR2 FQGTGA. Written as DNA, the CDR3 is TGTGCCAGCAGCTTCGGTGCCAATAATGAGCAGTTCTTC. The encoded protein is CASSFGANNEQFF.

The chain is built from TRBV4-2 and TRBJ2-5; D is possibly TRBD1 (6 bases). Germline CDR1 LGHNA, CDR2 YNFKEQ. V was shortened by 0 bases and J by 6 bases, with 14 bases between the two germline ends. The CDR3 totals 15 residues. The CDR3 here is CASSQERGKGKTQYF. The CDR3 region has the DNA TGTGCCAGCAGCCAAGAAAGGGGGAAAGGGAAGACCCAGTACTTC.

The chain joins TRBV5-4 to TRBJ1-5; no definite D call. CDR1 is SGHNT, CDR2 YYREEE, per germline (reference sequence). V was cut by 0 bases and J by 6 bases, with 13 bases left in between. The length of the CDR3 is 15 residues. This CDR3 reads CASSLGGVRAQPQHF. DNA of the CDR3: TGTGCCAGCAGCTTGGGCGGGGTAAGGGCTCAGCCCCAGCATTTT.

This clone appeared once. DNA of the CDR3: TGCGCCAGCAGCTTTCTCGGAGGGGCCAACGTCCTGACTTTC. Its protein is CASSFLGGANVLTF. The genes are TRBV5-1 and TRBJ2-6; no firm D call. Looked up from germline, CDR1 is SGHRS and CDR2 is YFSETQ. There are 14 residues in the CDR3. V dropped 2 bases and J dropped 4 bases, with 7 bases sitting between them.

About this clone: Additional DNA sequences in this sample encode the identical CDR3. The genes are TRBV10-3 and TRBJ2-1; D uncertain. The germline CDR1 and CDR2 sequences are ENHRY and SYGVKD. The germline V and J ends were trimmed by 0 bases and 2 bases, with 2 bases remaining between them. This CDR3 is built from 13 residues. CDR3: CAISESPYNEQFF. The CDR3 DNA reads TGTGCCATCAGTGAGTCGCCCTACAATGAGCAGTTCTTC.

This rearrangement joins TRBV28 to TRBJ2-7, with 7 bases fitting TRBD1. This CDR3 contains 15 residues. With 10 bases clipped from V and 0 bases from J, the junction kept 12 bases outside the gene matches. Germline lookup yields CDR1 MDHEN and CDR2 SYDVKM. The CDR3 nucleotides are TGTGCCATCCTCGTTAGCAGGGGGTCCTCCTACGAGCAGTACTTC. Its protein product is CAILVSRGSSYEQYF. Complete variable domain (other parts from reference TRBV28 and TRBJ2-7): DVKVTQSSRYLVKRTGEKVFLECVQDMDHENMFWYRQDPGLGLRLIYFSYDVKMKEKGDIPEGYSVSREKKERFSLILESASTNQTSMYLCAILVSRGSSYEQYFGPGTRLTVT.

V and J are TRBV7-8 and TRBJ2-4; possibly TRBD1 for D (5 bases). CDR3 length equals 18 residues. The germline CDR1 and CDR2 sequences are SGHVS and FQNEAQ. V lost 2 bases and J 1 base, leaving 18 bases between the germline ends. CDR3 amino acids: CASSLRGASFRAKNIQYF. The CDR3 nucleotides are TGTGCCAGCAGCTTAAGGGGTGCAAGCTTCCGGGCCAAAAACATTCAGTACTTC.

This clone was found a few times. The chain couples TRBV28 to TRBJ1-2; the D is unclear. Germline V CDR1 and CDR2: MDHEN, SYDVKM. The CDR3 has 13 residues. The V gene lost 6 bases and the J gene lost 3 bases, with 11 bases spanning the gap. The CDR3 is CASSVGYDYGYTF. DNA of the CDR3: TGTGCCAGCAGCGTGGGGTACGACTATGGCTACACCTTC.

The chain recombines TRBV5-1 with TRBJ2-7; 8 bases line up with TRBD1. V shed 5 bases and J 5 bases; nucleotides not matched to a gene: 6. Germline values: CDR1 SGHRS, CDR2 YFSETQ. CDR3 length equals 13 residues. CDR3 protein: CASRQTGGNEQYF. The CDR3 DNA reads TGCGCCAGCAGACAAACAGGGGGGAACGAGCAGTACTTC. Variable domain in full (rest from reference TRBV5-1 and TRBJ2-7): KAGVTQTPRYLIKTRGQQVTLSCSPISGHRSVSWYQQTPGQGLQFLFEYFSETQRNKGNFPGRFSGRQFSNSRSEMNVSTLELGDSALYLCASRQTGGNEQYFGPGTRLTVT.

This chain joins TRBV2 and TRBJ1-2, with D maybe TRBD1 (5 bases). Trimming cost V 1 base and J 8 bases, with 14 bases left between them. Germline loops: CDR1 SNHLY, CDR2 FYNNEI. The CDR3 extends over 14 amino acids. In DNA form, the CDR3 reads TGTGCCAGCAGTGAAGGTTCAGGGAGGCTAGGCTACACCTTC. Translation gives CASSEGSGRLGYTF. Full variable domain (outside the CDR3, taken from reference TRBV2 and TRBJ1-2): EPEVTQTPSHQVTQMGQEVILRCVPISNHLYFYWYRQILGQKVEFLVSFYNNEISEKSEIFDDQFSVERPDGSNFTLKIRSTKLEDSAMYFCASSEGSGRLGYTFGSGTRLTVV.

The CDR3 spells CASGSGWGQETQYF. CDR3 in DNA: TGTGCCAGCGGATCCGGGTGGGGGCAAGAGACCCAGTACTTC. The chain uses TRBV2 and TRBJ2-5; D is perhaps TRBD1 or TRBD2 (5 bases each). CDR1 and CDR2 (germline): SNHLY, FYNNEI. V lost 8 bases and J 2 bases, leaving 15 bases between the germline ends. This CDR3 has 14 amino acids. Drawing the rest from reference TRBV2 and TRBJ2-5, the complete variable domain is EPEVTQTPSHQVTQMGQEVILRCVPISNHLYFYWYRQILGQKVEFLVSFYNNEISEKSEIFDDQFSVERPDGSNFTLKIRSTKLEDSAMYFCASGSGWGQETQYFGPGTRLLVL.